This is a list of T cell receptor beta chains from one sample in a study of identical twins. In TCRdb, the 5' RACE reads were re-called with MiXCR into one record per CDR3 protein. This sample has hundreds of thousands of distinct CDR3 sequences, with around 12% found just once. This same sample was also taken into another study, of yellow fever vaccine responses in identical twins.

Sequenced material: PBMCs. These receptors all come from a woman aged 18-29 years in good health. CDR3s include the opening cysteine and the closing phenylalanine or tryptophan. Each record gives: V gene, J gene, clone size, CDR3 length, D gene, CDR3 DNA, CDR3 protein. A D gene is named only where the DNA matches it firmly. Clone sizes are given selectively: once, few, many, or a class where the clone is expanded.

TRBV24-1	TRBJ2-1	few	14	.	TGTGCCACCAGTGATTTGGCAGGTTTCGATGAGCAGTTCTTC	CATSDLAGFDEQFF
TRBV20-1	TRBJ2-3	.	14	.	TGCAGTGCTAAAGGGCCAGGGCCCGGAGATACGCAGTATTTT	CSAKGPGPGDTQYF
TRBV20-1	TRBJ2-1	.	17	TRBD2	TGCAGTGCTAGAGATGTACTAGCGGTCACACCTGGGGATGAGCAGTTCTTC	CSARDVLAVTPGDEQFF
TRBV20-1	TRBJ1-2	once	11	.	TGCAGTGCTACCAGGCCCTATGGCTACACCTTC	CSATRPYGYTF
TRBV5-1	TRBJ2-7	few	13	.	TGCGCCAGCAGCATTCGGACGGCCTACGAGCAGTACTTC	CASSIRTAYEQYF
TRBV28	TRBJ2-2	many	14	.	TGTGCCAGCAGTCTGGACAAGAACACCGGGGAGCTGTTTTTT	CASSLDKNTGELFF
TRBV9	TRBJ2-1	.	16	TRBD2	TGTGCCAGCAGCAACCCCGGGACTAGCGGGAGCAATGAGCAGTTCTTC	CASSNPGTSGSNEQFF
TRBV5-1	TRBJ1-1	.	16	.	TGCGCCAGCAGCTGGAGGTGGGGGGAGGAGAACACTGAAGCTTTCTTT	CASSWRWGEENTEAFF
TRBV27	TRBJ2-1	many	16	.	TGTGCCAGCAGTTTATGGAGGCCTAGCTCCTACAATGAGCAGTTCTTC	CASSLWRPSSYNEQFF
TRBV5-1	TRBJ2-7	few	14	.	TGCGCCAGCAGCTTGGGGGGTGCTGTCTACGAGCAGTACTTC	CASSLGGAVYEQYF
TRBV19	TRBJ1-1	.	14	TRBD1	TGTGCCAGTACAACGACAGGGGGCGTGAGAGTAGCTTTCTTT	CASTTTGGVRVAFF
TRBV20-1	TRBJ2-5	few	15	TRBD2	TGCAGTGCTAGAGGCCAAGCGGGGAAACAAGAGACCCAGTACTTC	CSARGQAGKQETQYF
TRBV27	TRBJ2-6	.	15	TRBD1	TGTGCCAGCACAACAGGGGGCTCTGGGGCCAACGTCCTGACTTTC	CASTTGGSGANVLTF
TRBV21-1	TRBJ2-5	.	20	.	TGTGCCAGCAGCAGTCCCGAGAGGGTAGGCGGGACAGGGCTACGAGAGACCCAGTACTTC	CASSSPERVGGTGLRETQYF
TRBV5-1	TRBJ2-2	.	15	TRBD2	TGCGCCAGCAGCTCCGGACTAGTCATAACCGGGGAGCTGTTTTTT	CASSSGLVITGELFF
TRBV6-1	TRBJ2-1	.	15	TRBD2	TGTGCCAGTAGATCGGGACTAGCGGGGGCCAATGAGCAGTTCTTC	CASRSGLAGANEQFF
TRBV5-6	TRBJ2-1	few	16	.	TGTGCCAGCAATCAAGACAGATCCCGTTACTACAATGAGCAGTTCTTC	CASNQDRSRYYNEQFF